The 3 T cell receptor beta chains given below trace back to one sample, sequenced in a study of blood T cell repertoires in COVID-19. The table came from immunoSEQ multiplex PCR; TCRdb's copy has only in-frame clones and leaves some out. The profile shows 120,000 to 150,000 clones, roughly nine tenths of them singletons. Sequenced material: PBMCs or T cells enriched from blood (not recorded which). These TCRs come from a middle-aged woman who had been exposed to COVID-19.

This clone was counted a single time. This chain uses TRBV9 with TRBJ2-7; the match to TRBD2 covers 8 bases. Germline-derived CDR1 and CDR2 are SGDLS and YYNGEE. The junction had 8 bases not matched to a gene; V was cut back by 4 bases and J by 2 bases. The CDR3 runs to 15 residues. The CDR3 spells CASSPPTSDTYEQYF. CDR3 DNA sequence: TGTGCCAGCAGCCCCCCGACTAGCGACACCTACGAGCAGTACTTC. Based on the CDR3 plus reference TRBV9 and TRBJ2-7, the full variable domain is DSGVTQTPKHLITATGQRVTLRCSPRSGDLSVYWYQQSLDQGLQFLIQYYNGEERAKGNILERFSAQQFPDLHSELNLSSLELGDSALYFCASSPPTSDTYEQYFGPGTRLTVT.

This clone came up a few times. The chain joins TRBV25-1 to TRBJ1-5; D gene uncertain. Germline assignment: CDR1 MGHDK and CDR2 SYGVNS. Deletions cut 3 bases from V and 6 bases from J, with 12 bases between. The CDR3 totals 14 residues. The CDR3 spells CASSDVSTGQPQHF. DNA for the CDR3: TGTGCCAGCAGTGATGTTTCGACTGGTCAGCCCCAGCATTTT.

The rearrangement links TRBV12-3 or TRBV12-4 to TRBJ2-7; 10 bases line up with TRBD1. This CDR3 has 12 residues. J lost 6 bases, V lost 8 bases, and 4 bases had no gene match. DNA of the CDR3: TGTGCCAGCCGGACAGGGGGAGGCGAGCAGTACTTC. Protein: CASRTGGGEQYF.